The 6 T cell receptor beta chains in this list originate from one sample, sequenced in a study of chemoradiotherapy in HPV16-positive cancers. Clones were read by immunoSEQ multiplex PCR, and TCRdb kept only the in-frame ones, dropping some. Of fewer than 10,000 clones listed, roughly 75% are singletons. Sequences were derived from tumor tissue, sampled from a patient who underwent chemoradiotherapy. The receptor set was obtained from a human donor with HPV-associated anogenital cancer.

The gene calls are TRBV19 and TRBJ2-2, with 8 bases aligning to TRBD1. From germline, CDR1 is LNHDA and CDR2 SQIVND (reference sequence). The junction had 11 bases not matched to a gene; V was cut back by 5 bases and J by 6 bases. This CDR3 comprises 16 residues. For the CDR3, the DNA is TGTGCCAGTAGTTCGAGGGTGACAGGGGAGCCCGGGGAGCTGTTTTTT. It specifies CASSSRVTGEPGELFF.

The chain combines TRBV11-3 with TRBJ2-2; 12 nucleotides match TRBD1. The trim removed 4 bases at V and 7 bases at J, leaving 7 bases unmatched. CDR3 length: 16 residues. Germline-derived CDR1 and CDR2 are SGHNT and YENEEA. The CDR3 loop reads CASSSTGTGGHGELFF. CDR3 DNA sequence: TGTGCCAGCAGCTCGACCGGGACAGGGGGCCACGGGGAGCTGTTTTTT.

This clone was seen more than once but under ten times. This chain joins TRBV7-9 and TRBJ1-2, with a tentative D call TRBD1 (5 bases). V was trimmed by 4 bases and J by 14 bases, leaving 14 bases between them. Germline lookup yields CDR1 SEHNR and CDR2 FQNEAQ (reference sequence). The CDR3 spans 11 residues. The DNA of the CDR3 is TGTGCCAGCAGCTCGGGACTTAATAGGACCTTC. Protein product: CASSSGLNRTF.

This chain links TRBV6-5 with TRBJ2-1; 8 bases line up with TRBD2. Trimming took 2 bases from V and 3 from J; bases not matched to a gene: 3. Looked up from germline, CDR1 is MNHEY and CDR2 is SVGAGI. This CDR3 is 15 amino acids long. CDR3 DNA sequence: TGTGCCAGCAGTTACGGGCTAGCGGGCTACAATGAGCAGTTCTTC. It translates to CASSYGLAGYNEQFF.

The chain has TRBV7-2 and TRBJ1-5; 9 positions agree with TRBD1. J was trimmed by 7 bases and V by 3 bases; bases with no gene match: 7. The germline CDR1 and CDR2 sequences are SGHTA and FQGNSA. The CDR3 length is 15 residues. CDR3 DNA: TGTGCCAGCAGCTTGGCCGGGACAGGGATCCAGCCCCAGCATTTT. Its translation: CASSLAGTGIQPQHF.

The gene calls are TRBV6-5 and TRBJ2-4; TRBD1 matches 7 bases. The CDR3 contains 15 residues. J was trimmed by 0 bases and V by 6 bases; bases with no gene match: 5. CDR1 and CDR2 (germline): MNHEY, SVGAGI. The CDR3 DNA is TGTGCCAGCAGCCAAGGGACAGTAGCCAAAAACATTCAGTACTTC. As protein: CASSQGTVAKNIQYF.